This TCR beta chain was identified in a study of type 1 and type 2 diabetes patients. About the study: Samples came from type 1 diabetic, type 2 diabetic or nondiabetic people, recruited in China. Sequencing for the whole study yielded under 25 million paired-end reads.

Genomic DNA was the PCR template. Amplification of the beta chain CDR3 used 30 forward and 13 reverse multiplex primers. TCRdb reanalysed the multiplex PCR reads using MiXCR and keeps one entry per CDR3 protein. The sample comprises approximately 260,000 distinct CDR3 sequences, over 45% of which are singletons, and about an eighth rests with the top ten. Overall study findings and caveats: Some expanded clones seen only in T1D might occur in additional T2D or control samples. Unmatched age and gender across groups might bias interpretation.

The sample holds a few counts of this clonotype. Its cognate antigen is unknown. The V and J ends lost 0 bases and 4 bases respectively, with 9 bases between them. CDR3 length: 14 amino acids. Germline V CDR1 and CDR2: SEHNR, FQNEAQ (reference sequence). This sequence joins TRBV7-9 and TRBJ2-5; D unresolved. Sequencing input: peripheral blood mononuclear cells (PBMCs). The source of this sequence is a man younger than 35 with type 2 diabetes. The CDR3 sequence: CASSLASKAETQYF. Here the CDR3 DNA reads TGTGCCAGCAGCTTAGCATCCAAGGCAGAGACCCAGTACTTC.